This is a list of T cell receptor beta chains from one sample in a study of T cell repertoires in cytomegalovirus infection. TCRdb itself ran the reads through MiXCR, one entry per CDR3 protein. Among more than 150,000 distinct CDR3 sequences, about a quarter were seen once, and the ten largest hold roughly 9.8%. Sequenced material: PBMCs. The receptors derive from a human donor in good health (CMV status not recorded). Some clones in this sample may be carry-over from other donors' samples. Each CDR3 is given with its conserved first and last residue. The order of the fields is clone size, D gene, V gene, J gene, CDR3 DNA, CDR3 protein. A D gene is named only where the DNA matches it firmly. Clone size is shown for a subset of rows, as once, few, many or a class of expanded clone.

clone size: once; D gene: .; V gene: TRBV29-1; J gene: TRBJ1-1; CDR3 DNA: TGCAGCGCCGGGACGGGAAACACTGAAGCTTTCTTT; CDR3 protein: CSAGTGNTEAFF
clone size: .; D gene: .; V gene: TRBV18; J gene: TRBJ2-1; CDR3 DNA: TGTGCCAGCTCGTTCGGCGCCTCTGCCAACCTCTACAATGAGCAGTTCTTC; CDR3 protein: CASSFGASANLYNEQFF
clone size: many; D gene: TRBD2; V gene: TRBV12-3/TRBV12-4; J gene: TRBJ2-2; CDR3 DNA: TGTGCCAGCAGTGAGTTAGCGGGGGGCACCGGGGAGCTGTTTTTT; CDR3 protein: CASSELAGGTGELFF
clone size: .; D gene: TRBD2; V gene: TRBV20-1; J gene: TRBJ2-3; CDR3 DNA: TGCAGTGCTAGAATCCTAGCGGCAGATACGCAGTATTTT; CDR3 protein: CSARILAADTQYF
clone size: .; D gene: TRBD1; V gene: TRBV12-3/TRBV12-4; J gene: TRBJ1-1; CDR3 DNA: TGTGCCAGCAGTTTAACGGACAGGGGTTGGGACACTGAAGCTTTCTTT; CDR3 protein: CASSLTDRGWDTEAFF
clone size: .; D gene: .; V gene: TRBV9; J gene: TRBJ2-5; CDR3 DNA: TGTGCCAGCATCGTAGCTTTTCGGGATTGGGAGACCCAGTACTTC; CDR3 protein: CASIVAFRDWETQYF
clone size: few; D gene: .; V gene: TRBV28; J gene: TRBJ1-2; CDR3 DNA: TGTGCCAGCAGTCTGCGCCGCCTCAACTATGGCTACACCTTC; CDR3 protein: CASSLRRLNYGYTF
clone size: many; D gene: .; V gene: TRBV5-4; J gene: TRBJ1-5; CDR3 DNA: TGTGCCAGCAGCTCTGGGGGGGGCAATCAGCCCCAGCATTTT; CDR3 protein: CASSSGGGNQPQHF
clone size: few; D gene: .; V gene: TRBV12-5; J gene: TRBJ1-2; CDR3 DNA: TGTGCTAGTGGTTTTGGGGTTTTAACGGGGAATGGCTACACCTTC; CDR3 protein: CASGFGVLTGNGYTF
clone size: .; D gene: .; V gene: TRBV20-1; J gene: TRBJ2-3; CDR3 DNA: TGCAGTGCTAGCGATGTTGGGACTAGCACAGATACGCAGTATTTT; CDR3 protein: CSASDVGTSTDTQYF
clone size: few; D gene: .; V gene: TRBV4-1; J gene: TRBJ1-5; CDR3 DNA: TGCGCCAGCAGCCAAGATCCCCAGGGAAGCAATCAGCCCCAGCATTTT; CDR3 protein: CASSQDPQGSNQPQHF
clone size: .; D gene: .; V gene: TRBV2; J gene: TRBJ2-3; CDR3 DNA: TGTGCCAGCAGTGAACATCCAGGAACGCGCACAGATACGCAGTATTTT; CDR3 protein: CASSEHPGTRTDTQYF
clone size: .; D gene: .; V gene: TRBV7-2; J gene: TRBJ1-1; CDR3 DNA: TGTGCCAGCAGCCGCAAACCAGGGTACCGGGGAAAAGCTTTCTTT; CDR3 protein: CASSRKPGYRGKAFF
clone size: few; D gene: .; V gene: TRBV5-4; J gene: TRBJ1-1; CDR3 DNA: TGTGCCAGCGGGGTCCCTAACACTGAAGCTTTCTTT; CDR3 protein: CASGVPNTEAFF
clone size: .; D gene: TRBD1; V gene: TRBV20-1; J gene: TRBJ1-2; CDR3 DNA: TGCGGCCTCGACAGGGCCATCAACTTC; CDR3 protein: CGLDRAINF
clone size: many; D gene: .; V gene: TRBV7-8; J gene: TRBJ2-2; CDR3 DNA: TGTGCCAGCAGCTTGAGACAGATGAACACCGGGGAGCTGTTTTTT; CDR3 protein: CASSLRQMNTGELFF
clone size: few; D gene: .; V gene: TRBV28; J gene: TRBJ1-6; CDR3 DNA: TGTGCCAGCAGACAGGTTAATTCACCCCTCCACTTT; CDR3 protein: CASRQVNSPLHF
clone size: once; D gene: .; V gene: TRBV7-6; J gene: TRBJ1-1; CDR3 DNA: TGTGCCAGCAGCCGACCCAGCCGTGGGTACACTGAAGCTTTCTTT; CDR3 protein: CASSRPSRGYTEAFF
clone size: few; D gene: TRBD1; V gene: TRBV28; J gene: TRBJ1-2; CDR3 DNA: TGTGCCAGCAGTTTATTCGGGACAGGAAACTATGGCTACACCTTC; CDR3 protein: CASSLFGTGNYGYTF
clone size: .; D gene: .; V gene: TRBV3-1; J gene: TRBJ2-7; CDR3 DNA: TGTGCCAGCAGCTACCGGGACGCCGAGCAGTACTTC; CDR3 protein: CASSYRDAEQYF
clone size: .; D gene: .; V gene: TRBV5-5; J gene: TRBJ1-6; CDR3 DNA: TGTGCCAGCAGCCAGATCACAGACAGGCCTAATTCACCCCTCCACTTT; CDR3 protein: CASSQITDRPNSPLHF
clone size: many; D gene: .; V gene: TRBV7-2; J gene: TRBJ1-2; CDR3 DNA: TGTGCCAGCAAGGGCAGTGGGGGGGGGTATGGCTACACCTTC; CDR3 protein: CASKGSGGGYGYTF
clone size: few; D gene: .; V gene: TRBV6-5; J gene: TRBJ1-2; CDR3 DNA: TGTGCCAGCAGTTACTCGCAGGTCCGCTATGGCTACACCTTC; CDR3 protein: CASSYSQVRYGYTF
clone size: many; D gene: .; V gene: TRBV12-3/TRBV12-4; J gene: TRBJ1-1; CDR3 DNA: TGTGCCAGCAGTTCCCCCGGACTGCTGAACACTGAAGCTTTCTTT; CDR3 protein: CASSSPGLLNTEAFF
clone size: many; D gene: .; V gene: TRBV7-2; J gene: TRBJ2-6; CDR3 DNA: TGTGCCAGCAGCTTCCAAGTACAGGGTAGTGGGGCCAACGTCCTGACTTTC; CDR3 protein: CASSFQVQGSGANVLTF
clone size: many; D gene: .; V gene: TRBV7-2; J gene: TRBJ1-3; CDR3 DNA: TGTGCCAGCAGGACCGAAGCTGGAAACACCATATATTTT; CDR3 protein: CASRTEAGNTIYF
clone size: .; D gene: .; V gene: TRBV4-1; J gene: TRBJ1-6; CDR3 DNA: TGCGCCAGCAGCCCACTGGGAATGGATTCACCCCTCCACTTT; CDR3 protein: CASSPLGMDSPLHF
clone size: many; D gene: TRBD1; V gene: TRBV5-1; J gene: TRBJ1-2; CDR3 DNA: TGCGCCAGCAGCTTGGATTGGACAGGGGGCGCAAGCTACACCTTC; CDR3 protein: CASSLDWTGGASYTF
clone size: .; D gene: TRBD2; V gene: TRBV11-3; J gene: TRBJ2-3; CDR3 DNA: TGTGCCAGCAGCCCTGGGACTAGCGGGACTATCACAGATACGCAGTATTTT; CDR3 protein: CASSPGTSGTITDTQYF
clone size: few; D gene: .; V gene: TRBV2; J gene: TRBJ2-5; CDR3 DNA: TGTGCCAGCAACCGGGACCAGCAAGAGACCCAGTACTTC; CDR3 protein: CASNRDQQETQYF
clone size: .; D gene: TRBD1; V gene: TRBV3-1; J gene: TRBJ2-1; CDR3 DNA: TGTGCCAGCAGCTCCTCCGGGACAGGGGGCTATGAGCAGTTCTTC; CDR3 protein: CASSSSGTGGYEQFF